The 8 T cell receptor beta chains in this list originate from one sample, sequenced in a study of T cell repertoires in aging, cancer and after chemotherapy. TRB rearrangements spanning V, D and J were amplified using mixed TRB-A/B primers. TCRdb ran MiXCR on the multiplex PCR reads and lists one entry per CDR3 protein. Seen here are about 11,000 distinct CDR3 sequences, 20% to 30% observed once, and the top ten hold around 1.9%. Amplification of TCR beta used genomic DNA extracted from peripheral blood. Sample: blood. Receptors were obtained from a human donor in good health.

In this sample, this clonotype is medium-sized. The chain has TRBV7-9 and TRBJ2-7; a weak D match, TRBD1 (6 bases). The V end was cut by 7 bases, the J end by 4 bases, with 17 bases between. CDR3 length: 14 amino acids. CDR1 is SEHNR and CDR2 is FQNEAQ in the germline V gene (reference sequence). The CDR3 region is CASNAQGLSYEQYF. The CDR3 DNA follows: TGTGCCAGCAACGCCCAGGGGTTGTCTTACGAGCAGTACTTC.

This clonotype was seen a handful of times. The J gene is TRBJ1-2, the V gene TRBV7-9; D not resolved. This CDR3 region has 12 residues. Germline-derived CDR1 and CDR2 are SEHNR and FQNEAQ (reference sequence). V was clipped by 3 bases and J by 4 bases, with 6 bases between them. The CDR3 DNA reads TGTGCCAGCAGCTTGGGATTCTATGGCTACACCTTC. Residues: CASSLGFYGYTF.

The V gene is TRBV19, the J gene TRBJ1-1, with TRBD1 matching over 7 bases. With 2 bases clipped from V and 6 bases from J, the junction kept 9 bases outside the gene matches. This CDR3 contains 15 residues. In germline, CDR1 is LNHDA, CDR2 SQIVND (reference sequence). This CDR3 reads CASSISRQGWAEAFF. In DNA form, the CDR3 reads TGTGCCAGTAGTATATCAAGACAGGGTTGGGCTGAAGCTTTCTTT.

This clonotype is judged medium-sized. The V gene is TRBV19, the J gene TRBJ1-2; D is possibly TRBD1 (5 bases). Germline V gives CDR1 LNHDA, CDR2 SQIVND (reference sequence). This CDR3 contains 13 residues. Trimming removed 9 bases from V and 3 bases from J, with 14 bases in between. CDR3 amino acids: CASLMGTDYGYTF. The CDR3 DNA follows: TGTGCCAGCCTAATGGGGACCGACTATGGCTACACCTTC.

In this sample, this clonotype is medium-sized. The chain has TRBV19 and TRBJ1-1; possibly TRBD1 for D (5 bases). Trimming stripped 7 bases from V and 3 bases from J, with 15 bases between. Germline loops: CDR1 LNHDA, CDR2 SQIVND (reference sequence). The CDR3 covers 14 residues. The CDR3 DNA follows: TGTGCCAGTAAGGATGGGGGGATAGACACTGAAGCTTTCTTT. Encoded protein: CASKDGGIDTEAFF.

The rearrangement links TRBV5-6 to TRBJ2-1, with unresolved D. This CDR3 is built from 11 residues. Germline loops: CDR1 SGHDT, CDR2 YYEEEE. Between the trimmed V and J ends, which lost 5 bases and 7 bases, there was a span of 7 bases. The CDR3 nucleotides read TGTGCCAGCAGTCGGTTGAATGAGCAGTTCTTC. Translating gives CASSRLNEQFF.

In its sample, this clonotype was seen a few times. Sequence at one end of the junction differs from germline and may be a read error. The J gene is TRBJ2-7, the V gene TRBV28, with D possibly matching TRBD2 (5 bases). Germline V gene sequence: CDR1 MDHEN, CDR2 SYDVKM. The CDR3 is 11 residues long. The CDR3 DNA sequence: TGTGCCAGCAGTTTCGGGATCGAAATTGGATTC. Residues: CASSFGIEIGF.

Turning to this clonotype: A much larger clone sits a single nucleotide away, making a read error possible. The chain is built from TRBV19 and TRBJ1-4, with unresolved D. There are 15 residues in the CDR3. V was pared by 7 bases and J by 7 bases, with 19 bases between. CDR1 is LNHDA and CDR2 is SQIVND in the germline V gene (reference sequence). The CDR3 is CASTSGWGSGEKLFF. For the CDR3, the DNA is TGTGCCAGTACCTCCGGCTGGGGAAGCGGTGAAAAACTGTTTTTT.